This T cell receptor beta chain was documented in a study of spatial heterogeneity in lung cancer (dated by TCRdb to between 2018 and 2020). Describing the broader study: The donors were more than 60 patients from the lung TRACERx cohort who had early-stage, untreated non-small cell lung cancer. Follow-up PBMC samples were sequenced whenever available, and the median time to follow-up was about two years after resection. More beta-chain than alpha-chain transcripts were consistently detected, likely reflecting higher beta-chain transcript abundance. In the raw uncorrected reads, each unique combination of TCR and UMI appeared more than ten times on average. In non-small cell lung cancer, the study quantitatively compared TCR alpha and beta repertoires across several tumor regions, matched nontumor lung, and blood. Nonsynonymous mutation counts, determined by whole-exome sequencing of tumor tissue, were related to features of the TCR repertoire. Both alpha and beta chains were TCR-sequenced in 220 or so tumor regions, under 85 matched nontumor lung samples and roughly 50 PBMC samples obtained at surgery.

What the work shows at the level of the full study, not this receptor alone: Additional single-cell paired TCR alpha and beta sequencing was considered necessary to confirm, at a functional level, the hypothesis that regional TCRs recognize regional mutations. Ubiquitous expanded tumor TCRs were found in blood more often at tumor resection than at routine follow-up. Only approximately 15 patients were included in the comparisons of baseline and follow-up blood repertoires.

The time point label on this specimen signifies: blood at routine non-recurrence follow-up after resection. TCR sequencing used whole RNA extracted from tumor and nontumor lung tissue, or from cryopreserved PBMC samples, without cell sorting. Only patients with enough RNA available from two or more tumor regions were chosen for TCR sequencing. The CDR3 has 15 amino acids, counting the end cysteine and phenylalanine. The kept DNA is CDR3 alone, 45 bases in frame from the first base. Relative to germline, V is missing 5 bases and J is missing 3 bases, with 8 bases of the junction outside any gene match. Receptors were amplified or captured by 5' RACE. Sequencing took place on a NextSeq 500. The TCR library protocol attached a unique molecular identifier to each TCR cDNA molecule to allow correction of PCR and sequencing errors. The authors' pipeline ran thus. Decombinator tools were used for TCR identification, UMI-based error correction and CDR3 extraction. Expanded TCRs were defined as those above a frequency of 2 per 1,000, corresponding to the top 1% of the tumor frequency distribution. Rényi diversity was computed with the R vegan package after subsampling each repertoire 100 times to 5,000 TCRs. CDR3 similarity networks were constructed using string-kernel similarity of amino acid triplets, with links drawn between CDR3s whose pairwise similarity was above 0.82. TCRdb reran the public reads through fastp at Q25 and MiXCR, keeping productive beta chains. Merged by CDR3 protein, the rows form single entries marked with the most common genes and DNA. V and J calls and clone size were set by TCRdb, not the authors. For this sample the table gives about 47,000 distinct CDR3 sequences, of which about 10% were detected only once. The ten largest clones capture around 32% of the sample.

The table lists this clonotype with many counts. The specificity of this receptor is unknown. No much larger clone exists at a distance of one base, and base qualities are not known. This TCR came from a male donor with early-stage non-small cell lung cancer. The V and J segments used are TRBV12-3 or TRBV12-4 and TRBJ2-7; TRBD1 lines up with 9 middle nucleotides. Source: PBMCs, taken at follow-up. The CDR3: CASSRTGAVSYEQYF. In nucleotide form, the sequence is TGTGCCAGCAGTCGGACAGGGGCGGTGAGCTACGAGCAGTACTTC.